This TCR beta chain emerged from a study of blood T cell repertoires in COVID-19. In the study overall: Donors in the United States, Italy and Spain gave samples during acute or convalescent COVID-19.

The repertoire was sequenced with immunoSEQ multiplex PCR; TCRdb's copy has only in-frame clones and lacks some. The table lists roughly 8,000 clones, 84% of them singletons. The CDR3 length is 15 residues. The germline CDR1 and CDR2 sequences are SGHRS and YFSETQ. The V end lost 3 bases, the J end lost 3 bases, and 12 bases lay between the germline ends. The sequencing sample was made of peripheral blood. The clonotype was recovered from a human donor in a cohort sampled during active COVID-19. The rearrangement uses TRBV5-1 and TRBJ2-2; D perhaps matches TRBD1 (6 bases). CDR3 sequence reads: CASSWGHFDTGELFF. The CDR3 DNA sequence: TGCGCCAGCAGCTGGGGACATTTCGACACCGGGGAGCTGTTTTTT.